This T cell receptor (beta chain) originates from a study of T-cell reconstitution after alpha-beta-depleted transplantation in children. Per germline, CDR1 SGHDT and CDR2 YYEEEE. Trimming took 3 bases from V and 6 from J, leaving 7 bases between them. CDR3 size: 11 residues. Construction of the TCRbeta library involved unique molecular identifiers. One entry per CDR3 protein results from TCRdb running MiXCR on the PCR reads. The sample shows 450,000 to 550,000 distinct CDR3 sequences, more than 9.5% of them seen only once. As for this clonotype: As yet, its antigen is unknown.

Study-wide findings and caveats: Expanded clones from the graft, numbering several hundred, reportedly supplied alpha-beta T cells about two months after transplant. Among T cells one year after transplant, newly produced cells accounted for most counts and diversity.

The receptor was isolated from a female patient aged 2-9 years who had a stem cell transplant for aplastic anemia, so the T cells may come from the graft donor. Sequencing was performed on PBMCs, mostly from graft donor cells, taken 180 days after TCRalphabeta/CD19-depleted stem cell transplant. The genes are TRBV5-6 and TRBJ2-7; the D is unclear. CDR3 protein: CASSSMGEQYV. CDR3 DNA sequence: TGTGCCAGCAGCTCCATGGGCGAGCAGTACGTC.